The rows below give T cell receptor beta chains drawn from one sample of a study of a mutant IDH1 vaccine in newly diagnosed glioma. Method: immunoSEQ multiplex PCR; TCRdb's copy keeps in-frame clones and lacks some. Of approximately 33,000 clones listed, 60% to 75% are singletons. Antigens of these TCRs are unknown. The material was PBMCs, obtained from a glioma patient whose treatment included an IDH1 peptide vaccine. The receptors come from a man aged 35-49 years with glioma. Each CDR3 is given with its conserved first and last residue. A D gene is named only where the DNA matches it firmly. Rows give clone size only sometimes, using once, few, many, or a class for an expanded clone.

v_call,clone_size,j_call,cdr3_length,d_call,cdr3_nt,cdr3_aa
TRBV13,NA,TRBJ2-7,12,NA,TGTGCCAGCAGCGGACATACCTACGAGCAGTACTTC,CASSGHTYEQYF
TRBV6-1,few,TRBJ1-1,16,TRBD1,TGTGCCAGCAGCGAAACTGGAGGGGGCGGAGGGGCTGAAGCTTTCTTT,CASSETGGGGGAEAFF
TRBV7-8,NA,TRBJ2-3,13,NA,TGTGCCAGCAGCTTAACAGCCACAGATACGCAGTATTTT,CASSLTATDTQYF
TRBV5-4,NA,TRBJ2-5,14,TRBD1,TGTGCCAGCAGCCCGTCAGGGGGCGCAAAGACCCAGTACTTC,CASSPSGGAKTQYF
TRBV19,NA,TRBJ1-5,14,TRBD1,TGTGCCAGTAGTATAACAGGGGATAATCAGCCCCAGCATTTT,CASSITGDNQPQHF
TRBV2,NA,TRBJ2-7,15,TRBD1,TGTGCCAGCAGTGATGTACAGGGGGCTGGAGGAGAGCAGTACTTC,CASSDVQGAGGEQYF
TRBV2,NA,TRBJ1-4,13,NA,TGTGCCAGCAGTGAAACAGGGTTTGAAAAACTGTTTTTT,CASSETGFEKLFF
TRBV2,once,TRBJ2-7,15,NA,TGTGCCAGCAGTGGTGGGTCTAGCGAAAACTACGAGCAGTACTTC,CASSGGSSENYEQYF
TRBV28,few,TRBJ1-2,13,NA,TGTGCCAGCAGATACGACAGCGTCAATGGCTACACCTTC,CASRYDSVNGYTF
TRBV28,NA,TRBJ2-7,13,NA,TGTGCCAGCAGTTTGGGGTCCCCCTACGAGCAGTACTTC,CASSLGSPYEQYF
TRBV6-5,NA,TRBJ1-2,12,NA,TGTGCCAGCAGTGGCAGGGTGGATGGCTACACCTTC,CASSGRVDGYTF
TRBV10-1,NA,TRBJ1-4,14,NA,TGCGCCAGCAGTCAGACGTCGTCGGGGGAAAAACTGTTTTTT,CASSQTSSGEKLFF
TRBV2,few,TRBJ2-3,18,TRBD2,TGTGCCAGCAGCCCAGGACAGACTAGCGGGGGACGCTCAGATACGCAGTATTTT,CASSPGQTSGGRSDTQYF
TRBV7-6,NA,TRBJ2-1,14,TRBD2,TGTGCCAGCAGCTATTCACTAGCGAGCGATGAGCAGTTCTTC,CASSYSLASDEQFF
TRBV7-8,NA,TRBJ1-1,15,NA,TGTGCCAGCACCACTCCTGGGGGACCAAACACTGAAGCTTTCTTT,CASTTPGGPNTEAFF
TRBV9,NA,TRBJ2-5,15,TRBD2,TGTGCCAGCAGCGCTAGCGGGAGTACGAGGGAGACCCAGTACTTC,CASSASGSTRETQYF
TRBV6-6,NA,TRBJ1-3,16,NA,TGTGCCAGTACTCAGGTGGGGCTTTCGAGGGGAAACACCATATATTTT,CASTQVGLSRGNTIYF
TRBV20-1,NA,TRBJ2-1,11,NA,TGCAGTGGTGAGACCGACAATGAGCAGTTCTTC,CSGETDNEQFF
TRBV2,NA,TRBJ2-7,14,NA,TGTGCCAGCGGGGGGGGGCAGGGCCCCTACGAGCAGTACTTC,CASGGGQGPYEQYF
TRBV6-5,NA,TRBJ2-3,15,NA,TGTGCCAGCAGTTACCTCCCCAGCGGCGGGGATACGCAGTATTTT,CASSYLPSGGDTQYF
TRBV18,once,TRBJ1-3,14,NA,TGTGCCAGCGACCGTGGGGGTAATCGAAACACCATATATTTT,CASDRGGNRNTIYF
TRBV7-2,NA,TRBJ2-6,18,NA,TGTGCCAGCAGCCACTCGGGCGGAGGCCTCTCTGGGGCCAACGTCCTGACTTTC,CASSHSGGGLSGANVLTF
TRBV11-2,few,TRBJ1-5,14,NA,TGTGCCAGCAGCTTAGTTCCGGGGAATCAGCCCCAGCATTTT,CASSLVPGNQPQHF
TRBV9,NA,TRBJ2-1,14,NA,TGTGCCAGCAGCGTAACAGGGGAGGGGAATGAGCAGTTCTTC,CASSVTGEGNEQFF
TRBV23-1,NA,TRBJ2-1,17,TRBD1,TGCGCCAGCAGTCAATCCCACCACCCGGACAGGGACAACGAGCAGTTCTTC,CASSQSHHPDRDNEQFF
TRBV19,NA,TRBJ2-3,14,NA,TGTGCCACCTCCCGAGGGGGAGGGCGGGATACGCAGTATTTT,CATSRGGGRDTQYF
TRBV11-2,NA,TRBJ2-7,16,NA,TGTGCCAGCAGTTATGCCCCCCCGGACACTACCTACGAGCAGTACTTC,CASSYAPPDTTYEQYF